The 25 T cell receptor beta chains below come from one sample, sequenced in a study of blood T cell repertoires in COVID-19. TCRdb keeps only in-frame clones here, not all; method: immunoSEQ multiplex PCR. The sample contains 200,000 or so clones, roughly 80% of which appear only once. The material sequenced was peripheral blood. The source of these receptors is a man aged 25-45 years with active or convalescent COVID-19.

The genes are TRBV7-9 and TRBJ2-1, with D perhaps matching TRBD2 (6 bases). The CDR3 consists of 13 residues. Germline values: CDR1 SEHNR, CDR2 FQNEAQ (reference sequence). With 7 bases removed from V and 7 bases from J, the gap between germline ends came to 14 bases. DNA for the CDR3: TGTGCCAGCATCAGGTCTAGCGCTAATGAGCAGTTCTTC. It is translated as CASIRSSANEQFF.

This chain links TRBV9 with TRBJ1-3; D gene unclear. The CDR3 runs to 16 residues. In germline, CDR1 is SGDLS, CDR2 YYNGEE. V dropped 0 bases and J dropped 0 bases, with 10 bases sitting between them. The CDR3 here is CASSVGNIASGNTIYF. The CDR3 DNA reads TGTGCCAGCAGCGTAGGTAACATCGCCTCTGGAAACACCATATATTTT.

The J gene is TRBJ2-1, the V gene TRBV24-1; D is possibly TRBD2 (6 bases). The CDR3 is 13 residues long. The V end was cut by 8 bases, the J end by 7 bases, with 14 bases between. The germline V gene has CDR1 KGHDR and CDR2 SFDVKD. The CDR3, as DNA: TGTGCCACCAAGGGCGCTAGCGCTAATGAGCAGTTCTTC. Protein product: CATKGASANEQFF.

J is TRBJ2-6 and V is TRBV7-9, with D tentatively TRBD2 (5 bases). Deletions cut 2 bases from V and 0 bases from J, with 11 bases between. The CDR3 length is 17 residues. Germline-derived CDR1 and CDR2 are SEHNR and FQNEAQ (reference sequence). This CDR3 is CASSLRVTSSGANVLTF. The CDR3 bases are TGTGCCAGCAGCTTACGGGTTACTAGCTCTGGGGCCAACGTCCTGACTTTC.

The genes are TRBV30 and TRBJ1-1; D is unclear. V was shortened by 3 bases and J by 5 bases, with 13 bases between the two germline ends. Germline V gene lookup returns CDR1 GTSNPN and CDR2 SVGIG (reference sequence). CDR3 size: 13 residues. The CDR3 region has the DNA TGTGCCTGGAGGGTTGTTTCGGGTACTGAAGCTTTCTTT. It codes for CAWRVVSGTEAFF.

The sample holds one count of this clone. The genes are TRBV5-5 and TRBJ1-1; possible D gene TRBD1, 5 bases. The germline CDR1 and CDR2 sequences are SGHKS and YYEKEE (reference sequence). The CDR3 sequence is 14 residues long. Trimming took 0 bases from V and 5 from J, leaving 11 bases between them. Written as DNA, the CDR3 is TGTGCCAGCAGCTTGGGGGGCTTGGGGACTGAAGCTTTCTTT. Protein sequence: CASSLGGLGTEAFF. Based on the CDR3 plus reference TRBV5-5 and TRBJ1-1, the full variable domain is DAGVTQSPTHLIKTRGQQVTLRCSPISGHKSVSWYQQVLGQGPQFIFQYYEKEERGRGNFPDRFSARQFPNYSSELNVNALLLGDSALYLCASSLGGLGTEAFFGQGTRLTVV.

This clone was counted only a few times. This chain links TRBV28 with TRBJ2-7; 7 bases match TRBD1. The germline V gene encodes CDR1 MDHEN and CDR2 SYDVKM. The CDR3 has 13 residues. Trimming cost V 8 bases and J 0 bases; bases outside gene matches: 4. In DNA form, the CDR3 reads TGTGCCAGCTCCGGGGACAGCTCCTACGAGCAGTACGTC. As protein: CASSGDSSYEQYV.

The chain joins TRBV18 to TRBJ1-2; 10 nucleotides match TRBD1. The CDR3 runs 13 residues. The trim removed 8 bases at V and 8 bases at J, leaving 8 bases unmatched. Germline V gives CDR1 KGHSH, CDR2 LQKENI. This CDR3 is CASTRDRGYGYTF. CDR3 nucleotides: TGTGCCAGCACCCGGGACAGGGGATACGGCTACACCTTC.

This clone was observed a handful of times. J is TRBJ1-2 and V is TRBV24-1, with TRBD1 matching 7 bases. The CDR3 spans 13 residues. CDR1 KGHDR and CDR2 SFDVKD come from the germline V gene. With 9 bases clipped from V and 4 bases from J, the junction kept 7 bases outside the gene matches. CDR3 sequence (DNA): TGTGCCACCTCGCCGGGACAGTCCTATGGCTACACCTTC. The encoded protein is CATSPGQSYGYTF.

The CDR3 DNA sequence: TGTGCCAGCACGAAGGGGACAGGGCTCGGAAAGGAGTATTTT. Translated, it gives CASTKGTGLGKEYF. This sequence joins TRBV27 and TRBJ2-3; 9 nucleotides line up with TRBD1. From germline, CDR1 is MNHEY and CDR2 SMNVEV (reference sequence). V gave up 7 bases and J gave up 13 bases; unmatched junction bases: 15. The CDR3 runs to 14 residues.

This chain joins TRBV11-2 and TRBJ2-2; TRBD2 matches at 7 bases. The germline gives CDR1 SGHAT, CDR2 FQNNGV. V dropped 3 bases and J dropped 1; count of bases not matched to a gene: 2. The CDR3 consists of 15 residues. CDR3 DNA: TGTGCCAGCAGCTTCCGCGGGAGGAACACCGGGGAGCTGTTTTTT. Translated, it gives CASSFRGRNTGELFF.

The CDR3 DNA reads TGCGCCAGCAGCCACCGCGGACAGGGGTATAATTCACCCCTCCACTTT. Its translation is CASSHRGQGYNSPLHF. The chain is built from TRBV4-1 and TRBJ1-6; 9 positions match TRBD1. V lost 3 bases, J lost 4 bases, and 4 bases stayed unmatched. The V gene's germline CDR1 is MGHRA and CDR2 YSYEKL. The CDR3 spans 16 residues.

This sequence joins TRBV27 and TRBJ2-7; 7 nucleotides line up with TRBD1. Germline trimming cut 4 bases from V and 0 bases from J; bases unmatched to any gene: 6. The CDR3 runs 15 residues. Germline V gene data show CDR1 as MNHEY and CDR2 as SMNVEV (reference sequence). The CDR3 loop reads CASSSGQTSSYEQYF. The CDR3 nucleotides read TGTGCCAGCAGTTCGGGACAGACGAGCTCCTACGAGCAGTACTTC.

The genes are TRBV14 and TRBJ2-5; tentative D call: TRBD1 (5 bases). The V gene lost 2 bases and the J gene lost 1 base, with 14 bases spanning the gap. The CDR3 totals 16 residues. Germline V gene sequence: CDR1 SGHDN, CDR2 FVKESK. The CDR3 region has the DNA TGTGCCAGCAGCCAACGAGCAACAGGATTCCAAGAGACCCAGTACTTC. Translating gives CASSQRATGFQETQYF.

The chain carries TRBV11-2 and TRBJ2-3; a possible D gene is TRBD2 (5 bases). Per germline, CDR1 SGHAT and CDR2 FQNNGV. CDR3 size: 15 residues. The V and J ends lost 3 bases and 0 bases respectively, with 10 bases between them. The CDR3 DNA is TGTGCCAGCAGCTTGGACGGGGAGAGCACAGATACGCAGTATTTT. Translated: CASSLDGESTDTQYF. The full variable domain, completed using reference TRBV11-2 and TRBJ2-3, is EAGVAQSPRYKIIEKRQSVAFWCNPISGHATLYWYQQILGQGPKLLIQFQNNGVVDDSQLPKDRFSAERLKGVDSTLKIQPAKLEDSAVYLCASSLDGESTDTQYFGPGTRLTVL.

The chain employs TRBV5-6 and TRBJ2-2; TRBD2 matches at 8 bases. This CDR3 has 16 amino acids. Germline assignment: CDR1 SGHDT and CDR2 YYEEEE. V was pared by 0 bases and J by 7 bases, with 8 bases of the junction left unmatched. The CDR3 loop is CASSLERGGRFGELFF. DNA for the CDR3: TGTGCCAGCAGCTTGGAACGGGGGGGCCGATTCGGGGAGCTGTTTTTT. The full variable domain, with the rest looked up from reference TRBV5-6 and TRBJ2-2, is DAGVTQSPTHLIKTRGQQVTLRCSPKSGHDTVSWYQQALGQGPQFIFQYYEEEERQRGNFPDRFSGHQFPNYSSELNVNALLLGDSALYLCASSLERGGRFGELFFGEGSRLTVL.

CDR3 sequence: CASSLPANRGQYF. The DNA for the CDR3 is TGTGCCAGCAGCTTACCCGCTAATAGGGGCCAGTACTTC. This chain uses TRBV7-2 with TRBJ2-5; the D gene is possibly TRBD1 (5 bases). The CDR3 extends over 13 amino acids. Germline V CDR1 and CDR2: SGHTA, FQGNSA. Trimming took off 2 bases at V and 10 bases at J, with 14 bases between the two ends. Combining the CDR3 with reference TRBV7-2 and TRBJ2-5 gives the whole variable domain GAGVSQSPSNKVTEKGKDVELRCDPISGHTALYWYRQSLGQGLEFLIYFQGNSAPDKSGLPSDRFSAERTGGSVSTLTIQRTQQEDSAVYLCASSLPANRGQYFGPGTRLLVL.

The chain is built from TRBV18 and TRBJ2-5, with D maybe TRBD1 (5 bases). The CDR3 length is 14 residues. Trimming removed 3 bases at V and 1 base at J, with 9 bases between. Looked up from germline, CDR1 is KGHSH and CDR2 is LQKENI. This CDR3 reads CASSPTVLQETQYF. The CDR3 region has the DNA TGTGCCAGCTCACCGACAGTCCTCCAAGAGACCCAGTACTTC.

This clone was seen a few times. V is TRBV5-1 and J is TRBJ1-3, with TRBD1 identical over 10 bases. With 4 bases clipped from V and 5 bases from J, the junction kept 15 bases outside the gene matches. The CDR3 covers 18 residues. The germline V gene encodes CDR1 SGHRS and CDR2 YFSETQ. CDR3 bases: TGCGCCAGCAGCCAAAACCCCGGGACAGGGGAGTTAAGAAACACCATATATTTT. Its translation is CASSQNPGTGELRNTIYF.

CDR3 in DNA: TGTGCCAGCAGTCACCAGGCGCTTACAGGGGGCTACACCTTC. It translates to CASSHQALTGGYTF. The V and J genes are TRBV28 and TRBJ1-2; D might be TRBD1 (6 bases). Germline CDR1 is MDHEN and CDR2 is SYDVKM. The length of the CDR3 is 14 residues. Trimming removed 5 bases from V and 8 bases from J, with 18 bases in between.

This clone was found once. The chain recombines TRBV5-1 with TRBJ2-7; D is unclear. Looked up from germline, CDR1 is SGHRS and CDR2 is YFSETQ. The CDR3 extends over 13 amino acids. Trimming took 0 bases from V and 3 from J, leaving 7 bases between them. The CDR3 reads CASSLGSLYEQYF. CDR3 nucleotide sequence: TGCGCCAGCAGCTTGGGCAGTCTCTACGAGCAGTACTTC.

J is TRBJ1-1 and V is TRBV10-3; 10 bases fit TRBD1. This CDR3 is built from 17 residues. Germline lookup yields CDR1 ENHRY and CDR2 SYGVKD. With V trimmed by 0 bases and J by 2 bases, 6 bases remained unmatched. CDR3 sequence (DNA): TGTGCCATCAGTGAGTCTCTCCGACAGGGGGCTAACACTGAAGCTTTCTTT. Translated, it gives CAISESLRQGANTEAFF.

The chain joins TRBV24-1 to TRBJ2-3; a possible D gene is TRBD2 (5 bases). CDR3 length: 17 residues. Trimming removed 5 bases from V and 2 bases from J, with 19 bases in between. From germline, CDR1 is KGHDR and CDR2 SFDVKD. This chain's CDR3 is CATSVPRSSWDTDTQYF. CDR3 nucleotides: TGTGCCACCAGTGTCCCCCGGTCTAGCTGGGACACAGATACGCAGTATTTT.

The rearrangement links TRBV18 to TRBJ2-5; the D gene is possibly TRBD1 (6 bases). Trimming stripped 3 bases from V and 2 bases from J, with 25 bases between. Germline V gives CDR1 KGHSH, CDR2 LQKENI. The CDR3 loop spans 19 amino acids. CDR3 coding DNA: TGTGCCAGCTCACCTGCGGCTCCTACGGTTGTAGGGGGACAAGAGACCCAGTACTTC. Protein sequence: CASSPAAPTVVGGQETQYF.

The chain has TRBV4-1 and TRBJ1-4, with D possibly being TRBD1 (6 bases). CDR1 MGHRA and CDR2 YSYEKL come from the germline V gene. Trimming took 0 bases from V and 10 from J, leaving 18 bases between them. The length of the CDR3 is 16 residues. The CDR3 DNA is TGCGCCAGCAGCCAAGATGACGGGCCAGGGGTTGGAAAACTGTTTTTT. Encoded protein: CASSQDDGPGVGKLFF.